Listed below are T cell receptor beta chains from one sample, sequenced in a study of blood T cell repertoires in COVID-19. Method: immunoSEQ multiplex PCR; TCRdb's copy keeps in-frame clones and lacks some. This table holds under 200,000 clones, about 82% found once. Sequenced: peripheral blood. These receptors were collected from a man aged 70-80 years with active or convalescent COVID-19. Both conserved end residues are part of each CDR3. A D gene is named only where the DNA matches it firmly. Rows may omit the clone size; those that give it use once, few, many or a size class.

cdr3_nt	cdr3_aa	clone_size	j_call	d_call	v_call
TGCGCCAGCAGCATAACAACAGTCTCTGGGGCCAACGTCCTGACTTTC	CASSITTVSGANVLTF	.	TRBJ2-6	.	TRBV5-1
TGTGCCAGCAGTGAAATGAGCGGGAGGAACACCGGGGAGCTGTTTTTT	CASSEMSGRNTGELFF	.	TRBJ2-2	TRBD2	TRBV6-1
TGTGCCAGCAGCCCGACAGCCTCCTACGAGCAGTACTTC	CASSPTASYEQYF	.	TRBJ2-7	.	TRBV6-5
TGTGCCAGCAGGCAGGAACACTATGGCTACACCTTC	CASRQEHYGYTF	few	TRBJ1-2	.	TRBV6-5
TGTGCCAGCAGTACCGGGAGTAGGAGCGAGCAGTACTTC	CASSTGSRSEQYF	.	TRBJ2-7	.	TRBV6-5
TGTGCCAGCAGCTTAGCGAGGCAGGATCGACTATATGGCTACACCTTC	CASSLARQDRLYGYTF	.	TRBJ1-2	.	TRBV7-8
TGCGCCAGCACCATAGGGACAGGGGACTACGAGCAGTACTTC	CASTIGTGDYEQYF	once	TRBJ2-7	TRBD1	TRBV5-1
TGTGCCAGCAGCGCAAACCGGGACAGGGGCCGTTCCTACACCTTC	CASSANRDRGRSYTF	.	TRBJ1-2	TRBD1	TRBV6-5
TGCGCCAGCAGCACAGGACAGGGGATGATCGGAGCTTTCTTT	CASSTGQGMIGAFF	.	TRBJ1-1	TRBD1	TRBV5-1
TGTGCCAGCAGCGTAGGACTAGGAGGCCGGGAGCAGTTCTTC	CASSVGLGGREQFF	.	TRBJ2-1	.	TRBV9
TGCGCCAGCAGTTACAATGGGGCCGGGACTAATGAAAAACTGTTTTTT	CASSYNGAGTNEKLFF	few	TRBJ1-4	.	TRBV5-1
TGTGCCAGCAGCTTAGGGGCCTCCTACGAGCAGTACTTC	CASSLGASYEQYF	.	TRBJ2-7	.	TRBV13
TGTGCCAGCAGCGTTCGCCCAGGGTTTACAGATACGCAGTATTTT	CASSVRPGFTDTQYF	.	TRBJ2-3	.	TRBV9
TGCGCCAGCAGCTTTGTCGGAGGGAGTTCATCTGGCTACACCTTC	CASSFVGGSSSGYTF	.	TRBJ1-2	.	TRBV5-1
TGCAGCGCTGAACTAGCGGGTCGGCGCACCGGGGAGCTGTTTTTT	CSAELAGRRTGELFF	few	TRBJ2-2	TRBD2	TRBV29-1
TGTGCCAGCAGCTTTATCTGGGACGGGGGTTACGAGCAGTACTTC	CASSFIWDGGYEQYF	.	TRBJ2-7	.	TRBV7-9
TGTGCCAGCAGCCCGGGAGGTCTAGCGGGGGGGGAGTCCTACAATGAGCAGTTCTTC	CASSPGGLAGGESYNEQFF	.	TRBJ2-1	TRBD2	TRBV5-5
TGTGCCAGCAGCCATGCCAGGGGTTTTCGATACGAGCAGTACTTC	CASSHARGFRYEQYF	.	TRBJ2-7	.	TRBV7-8
TGTGCCAGCTCACCCGGGGTAGCAGATACGCAGTATTTT	CASSPGVADTQYF	.	TRBJ2-3	.	TRBV18